Each of the 4 T cell receptor beta chains below was sequenced from the same sample in a study of CD8 T cells in ankylosing spondylitis (dated by TCRdb to 2017 to 2019). The antigens these receptors bind are not known. The library was produced with 5' RACE. The reads were generated on an Illumina HiSeq 2500. TCRdb ran its own pipeline on the public reads, namely fastp trimming at Q25 and MiXCR clone calling, and kept in-frame beta chains. Every distinct CDR3 protein forms one entry, paired with its most common genes and DNA. This sample gives hundreds of thousands of distinct CDR3 sequences in total; about an eighth of them show up just once. The top ten hold roughly 0.51% of the sample. Study-level results and caveats: Blood from ankylosing spondylitis patients appeared to be characterized by a TCR beta motif composed of eight or nine highly homologous amino acid variants.

Material: blood, either unsorted or a sorted T cell fraction (not recorded which). The source is a male donor with ankylosing spondylitis.

This clonotype was counted only a few times. V and J are TRBV4-3 and TRBJ2-3; D remains unclear. Trimming pared 0 bases from V and 4 bases from J, leaving 11 bases between. Per the germline V gene, CDR1 is LGHNA and CDR2 is YSLEER. The CDR3 contains 15 residues. The CDR3 region has the DNA TGCGCCAGCAGCCAAGATTGGAACTCGGCAGATACGCAGTATTTT. Amino acids: CASSQDWNSADTQYF.

This clonotype was seen a few times. The chain couples TRBV27 to TRBJ1-2, with 7 bases aligning to TRBD1. Looked up from germline, CDR1 is MNHEY and CDR2 is SMNVEV (reference sequence). With 6 bases clipped from V and 4 bases from J, the junction kept 8 bases outside the gene matches. The CDR3 is made up of 14 amino acids. CDR3 region: CASRLGQEIYGYTF. CDR3 sequence (DNA): TGTGCCAGCAGGCTCGGACAGGAGATCTATGGCTACACCTTC.

The chain recombines TRBV27 with TRBJ1-2; TRBD1 is a possible D gene (6 bases). The germline CDR1 and CDR2 sequences are MNHEY and SMNVEV (reference sequence). This CDR3 is built from 14 residues. Trimming removed 9 bases from V and 4 bases from J, with 18 bases in between. The CDR3 DNA sequence: TGTGCCAGGGCCAGGTTATTCAGGGGCTATGGCTACACCTTC. This sequence encodes CARARLFRGYGYTF.

The table lists this clonotype with a few counts. V and J are TRBV20-1 and TRBJ1-1, with TRBD1 identical over 7 bases. The trim removed 2 bases at V and 3 bases at J, leaving 9 bases unmatched. The CDR3 extends over 15 amino acids. Per germline, CDR1 DFQATT and CDR2 SNEGSKA (reference sequence). The CDR3 DNA follows: TGCAGTGCTAGATGGTCGACAGGGTCGGACACTGAAGCTTTCTTT. Protein sequence: CSARWSTGSDTEAFF.